This TCR beta chain is from a study of blood T cell repertoires in COVID-19. The table came from immunoSEQ multiplex PCR; TCRdb's copy has only in-frame clones and leaves some out. The sample has 70,000 to 80,000 clones, roughly four fifths seen once. V gave up 3 bases and J gave up 3 bases; unmatched junction bases: 10. The CDR3 sequence is 16 residues long. Germline CDR1 is DFQATT and CDR2 is SNEGSKA (reference sequence). This clone was counted only a few times. Sequencing input: peripheral blood. The receptor was isolated from a man aged 45-65 years with acute or convalescent COVID-19. V gene TRBV20-1 combines with J gene TRBJ1-2, with 10 bases fitting TRBD1. In nucleotides, the CDR3 is TGCAGTGCTAGTCCCACCGGGACAGGGGCTCACTATGGCTACACCTTC. Residues: CSASPTGTGAHYGYTF.